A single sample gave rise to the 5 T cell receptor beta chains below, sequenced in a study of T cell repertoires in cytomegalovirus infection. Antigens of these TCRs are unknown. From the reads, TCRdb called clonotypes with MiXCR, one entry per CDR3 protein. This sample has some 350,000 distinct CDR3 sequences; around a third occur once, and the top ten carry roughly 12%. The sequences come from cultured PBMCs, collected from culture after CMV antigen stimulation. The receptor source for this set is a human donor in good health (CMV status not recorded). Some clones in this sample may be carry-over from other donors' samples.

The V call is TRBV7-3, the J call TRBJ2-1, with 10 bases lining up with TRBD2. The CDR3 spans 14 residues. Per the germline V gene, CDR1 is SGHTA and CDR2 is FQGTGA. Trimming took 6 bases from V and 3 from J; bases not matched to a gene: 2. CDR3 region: CASSPSGSYNEQFF. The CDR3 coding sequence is TGTGCCAGCAGTCCTAGCGGGAGCTACAATGAGCAGTTCTTC.

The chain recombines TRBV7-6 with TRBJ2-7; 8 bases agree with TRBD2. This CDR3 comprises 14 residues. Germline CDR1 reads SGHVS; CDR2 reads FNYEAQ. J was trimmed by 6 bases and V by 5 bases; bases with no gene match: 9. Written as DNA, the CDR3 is TGTGCCAGCAGCGCCGGACTAGCCCCGACCGAGCAGTACTTC. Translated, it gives CASSAGLAPTEQYF.

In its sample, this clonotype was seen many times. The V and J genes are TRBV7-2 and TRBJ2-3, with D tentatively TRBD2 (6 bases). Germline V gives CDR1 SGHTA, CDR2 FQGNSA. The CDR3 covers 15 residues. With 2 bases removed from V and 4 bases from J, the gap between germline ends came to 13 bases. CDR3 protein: CASSLSLGTSDTQYF. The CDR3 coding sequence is TGTGCCAGCAGCTTATCCCTCGGGACTTCAGATACGCAGTATTTT.

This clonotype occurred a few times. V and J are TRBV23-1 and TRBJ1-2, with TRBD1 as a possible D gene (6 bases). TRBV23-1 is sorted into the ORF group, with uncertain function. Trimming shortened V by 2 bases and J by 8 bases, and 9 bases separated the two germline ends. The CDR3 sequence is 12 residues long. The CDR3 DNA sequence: TGCGCCAGCAGTCAACAGGGGTCGGGCTACACCTTC. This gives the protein CASSQQGSGYTF.

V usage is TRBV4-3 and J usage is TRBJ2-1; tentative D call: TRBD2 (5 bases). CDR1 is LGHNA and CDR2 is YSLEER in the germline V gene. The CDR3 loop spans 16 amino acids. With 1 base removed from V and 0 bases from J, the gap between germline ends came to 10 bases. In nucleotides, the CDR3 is TGCGCCAGCAGCCAAGGGGGAGCGGCCTCCTACAATGAGCAGTTCTTC. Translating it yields CASSQGGAASYNEQFF.